This passage covers 31 T cell receptor beta chains from one sample sequenced in a study of T cells in Graves' hyperthyroidism and ophthalmopathy (dated by TCRdb to between 2018 and 2021). Library prep was done by multiplex PCR. The sequencing machine was an Illumina HiSeq 2000. TCR beta CDR3 regions were amplified from RNA transcripts. For the first round of RT-PCR on the TCR CDR3, the HTBI primer set was used together with the Qiagen OneStep RT-PCR kit. TCRdb redid the processing of the public reads, applying fastp at Q25 and MiXCR, and retained in-frame beta chains. Each CDR3 protein appears once, grouped with its most common genes and DNA. This sample gives 600,000 to 800,000 distinct CDR3 sequences in total; roughly 32% of them show up just once. The ten largest clones take up more than 25% of the sample. Specimen: blood. These TCRs come from a middle-aged woman with Graves' hyperthyroidism.

This clonotype has just a few counts. The gene calls are TRBV6-5 and TRBJ2-2; D is unclear. This CDR3 spans 15 amino acids. Deletions cut 4 bases from V and 6 bases from J, with 15 bases between. Germline loops: CDR1 MNHEY, CDR2 SVGAGI. As DNA, the CDR3 is TGTGCCAGCAGTTCAGACCGCACGTACCCCGGGGAGCTGTTTTTT. It translates to CASSSDRTYPGELFF.

This clonotype appeared a few times. The chain combines TRBV11-2 with TRBJ2-2; 11 nucleotides agree with TRBD1. V was clipped by 5 bases and J by 6 bases; unmatched bases: 11. The V gene's germline CDR1 is SGHAT and CDR2 FQNNGV. The CDR3 runs to 17 residues. CDR3 loop: CASSRTGGVSLAGELFF. In DNA, the CDR3 is TGTGCCAGCAGCCGGACAGGGGGCGTGAGTTTGGCCGGGGAGCTGTTTTTT.

This clonotype has a count of ten or more. The V call is TRBV2, the J call TRBJ1-5; 7 bases match TRBD1. J was trimmed by 7 bases and V by 3 bases; bases with no gene match: 6. The length of the CDR3 is 14 residues. Germline V gene data show CDR1 as SNHLY and CDR2 as FYNNEI. CDR3 region: CASSEQTGYQPQHF. CDR3 DNA sequence: TGTGCCAGCAGTGAGCAGACAGGGTACCAGCCCCAGCATTTT.

Comments on this clonotype: An end of the junction differs from the germline gene, which may be a read error. The chain carries TRBV5-1 and TRBJ2-5; D gene ambiguous. Per the germline V gene, CDR1 is SGHRS and CDR2 is YFSETQ. The CDR3 is 11 residues long. The CDR3 sequence is CANSAEETQYF. CDR3 nucleotides: TGCGCCAACAGCGCAGAAGAGACCCAGTACTTC.

Note on this clonotype: Germline and junction disagree at one end, which may indicate a read error. This chain joins TRBV7-2 and TRBJ1-2; weak D call: TRBD1 (5 bases). This CDR3 comprises 11 residues. The germline CDR1 and CDR2 sequences are SGHTA and FQGNSA. CDR3 coding DNA: TGTGCCAGCAGGGGAGGACTAGCGGGGGCCTTC. Its translation is CASRGGLAGAF.

For this clonotype: A much larger clone lies one base from this, so it may be a read error. This chain links TRBV6-5 with TRBJ2-5; D possibly corresponds to TRBD1 (5 bases). Germline V gene data show CDR1 as MNHEY and CDR2 as SVGAGI. The CDR3 spans 12 residues. The CDR3, as DNA: TGTGCCATCAGTTACTCACGGCAGGGATTGTACTTC. Its translation: CAISYSRQGLYF.

This clonotype was counted ten times or more. J is TRBJ2-7 and V is TRBV7-2, with 7 bases matching TRBD1. Per the germline V gene, CDR1 is SGHTA and CDR2 is FQGNSA. The CDR3 is 15 residues long. After removal of 4 bases from V and 6 bases from J, the junction contained 12 bases not matched to a gene. In DNA, the CDR3 is TGTGCCAGCAGCTCCCCCAGAGGGGGCTACGGCGAGCAGTACTTC. Translation gives CASSSPRGGYGEQYF. The full variable domain, its missing parts supplied by reference TRBV7-2 and TRBJ2-7, is GAGVSQSPSNKVTEKGKDVELRCDPISGHTALYWYRQSLGQGLEFLIYFQGNSAPDKSGLPSDRFSAERTGGSVSTLTIQRTQQEDSAVYLCASSSPRGGYGEQYFGPGTRLTVT.

A few counts support this clonotype. This chain links TRBV10-3 with TRBJ1-1; weak D call: TRBD1 (5 bases). V lost 4 bases and J 0 bases, leaving 9 bases between the germline ends. CDR1 ENHRY and CDR2 SYGVKD come from the germline V gene. The CDR3 contains 14 residues. CDR3 region: CAISGGGLNTEAFF. The CDR3 DNA sequence: TGTGCCATCAGTGGGGGGGGACTGAACACTGAAGCTTTCTTT.

This clonotype was counted ten times or more. The gene calls are TRBV2 and TRBJ2-5; D tentatively fits TRBD1 or TRBD2 (5 bases each). Germline V gene lookup returns CDR1 SNHLY and CDR2 FYNNEI. V lost 4 bases and J 5 bases, leaving 20 bases between the germline ends. The CDR3 contains 16 residues. The DNA for the CDR3 is TGTGCCAGCAGTGTTGGGCAGTTCTCCTGGGGGGAGACCCAGTACTTC. Amino acids: CASSVGQFSWGETQYF.

This chain connects TRBV7-9 to TRBJ2-5, with a possible D match to TRBD1 (5 bases). The CDR3 totals 15 residues. V was trimmed by 5 bases and J by 5 bases, leaving 18 bases between them. The germline gives CDR1 SEHNR, CDR2 FQNEAQ (reference sequence). This chain's CDR3 is CASSQDSRDYETQYF. The CDR3 DNA reads TGTGCCAGCAGCCAAGATTCCAGGGATTACGAGACCCAGTACTTC.

This clonotype has a handful of counts. The V and J genes are TRBV6-5 and TRBJ1-3; TRBD1 might be the D (5 bases). CDR1 and CDR2 from the germline V gene are MNHEY and SVGAGI. The V end was cut by 4 bases, the J end by 0 bases, with 13 bases between. There are 16 residues in the CDR3. Here the CDR3 reads CASSSLGGGSGNTIYF. In DNA, the CDR3 is TGTGCCAGCAGTTCGTTAGGTGGGGGCTCTGGAAACACCATATATTTT.

This clonotype was seen once. A much larger clone differs from this one at a single base, so this may be a read error. The chain joins TRBV7-7 to TRBJ2-7, with 7 bases fitting TRBD2. Germline-derived CDR1 and CDR2 are SSHAT and FNYEAQ (reference sequence). CDR3 length equals 15 residues. CDR3 bases: TGTGCTAGCAACTTAGCCGACGGCGGGAGCTACGAGCAGTACTTC. Its translation: CASNLADGGSYEQYF. Based on the CDR3 plus reference TRBV7-7 and TRBJ2-7, the full variable domain is GAGVSQSPRYKVTKRGQDVTLRCDPISSHATLYWYQQALGQGPEFLTYFNYEAQPDKSGLPSDRFSAERPEGSISTLTIQRTEQRDSAMYRCASNLADGGSYEQYFGPGTRLTVT.

The V and J genes are TRBV9 and TRBJ1-3, with D possibly TRBD1 on 5 matching bases. The germline V gene encodes CDR1 SGDLS and CDR2 YYNGEE. The CDR3 consists of 14 residues. V lost 3 bases and J 8 bases, leaving 15 bases between the germline ends. As DNA, the CDR3 is TGTGCCAGCAGCGAGGGGATTAGAGCCGACACCATATATTTT. As protein: CASSEGIRADTIYF.

CDR3 sequence (DNA): TGTGCCAGCAGCTTAGTTTTTGGGGCGTCCTACGAGCAGTACTTC. This sequence encodes CASSLVFGASYEQYF. This sequence joins TRBV7-9 and TRBJ2-7, with D possibly matching TRBD1 (5 bases). V shed 1 base and J shed 1 base, with 11 bases lying between them. Germline CDR1 and CDR2: SEHNR and FQNEAQ (reference sequence). CDR3 length: 15 amino acids.

Only a few counts were recorded for this clonotype. The rearrangement joins TRBV6-1 to TRBJ1-3, with a possible D match to TRBD1 (6 bases). Germline V gene data show CDR1 as MNHNS and CDR2 as SASEGT. This CDR3 spans 15 amino acids. V was trimmed by 8 bases and J by 4 bases, leaving 18 bases between them. The chain's CDR3 is CASLGRGAQGNTIYF. The CDR3, as DNA: TGTGCCAGCCTCGGCCGGGGGGCGCAAGGAAACACCATATATTTT.

This clonotype came up many times. This is likely a read error, given that the CDR3 carries no conserved phenylalanine or tryptophan at its end. The DNA is omitted, as the CDR3 cannot be located on it reliably, and the CDR3 follows TCRdb's listing. CDR3 amino acids: CATSDLDS. The rearrangement joins TRBV24-1 to TRBJ1-2; the table gives TRBD1 as D, unverified against the DNA. Per the germline V gene, CDR1 is KGHDR and CDR2 is SFDVKD. The CDR3 numbers 8 amino acids, ends counted.

This clonotype was detected ten times or more. The V gene is TRBV2, the J gene TRBJ2-1, with TRBD2 matching over 7 bases. From germline, CDR1 is SNHLY and CDR2 FYNNEI. The CDR3 is 15 amino acids. V lost 6 bases to trimming and J lost 4 bases; unmatched junction nucleotides: 9. The CDR3 DNA reads as TGTGCCAGCAGAGCCCAAACGGGAGGTTACAATGAGCAGTTCTTC. This encodes CASRAQTGGYNEQFF.

The rearrangement uses TRBV7-9 and TRBJ2-1, with D maybe TRBD1 (6 bases). V was shortened by 5 bases and J by 7 bases, with 21 bases between the two germline ends. Germline-derived CDR1 and CDR2 are SEHNR and FQNEAQ (reference sequence). The CDR3 is 16 amino acids. The CDR3 loop reads CASSAPSFGGKNEQFF. The CDR3 coding sequence is TGTGCCAGCAGCGCCCCTTCCTTTGGGGGCAAGAATGAGCAGTTCTTC.

This clonotype has ten or more counts. The rearrangement uses TRBV9 and TRBJ2-2; D call uncertain. CDR3 length: 12 amino acids. Germline assignment: CDR1 SGDLS and CDR2 YYNGEE. Trimming took 1 base from V and 7 from J, leaving 5 bases between them. CDR3 amino acids: CASSVWGGELFF. For the CDR3, the DNA is TGTGCCAGCAGCGTATGGGGCGGGGAGCTGTTTTTT. Looking up the rest from reference TRBV9 and TRBJ2-2 gives the full variable domain: DSGVTQTPKHLITATGQRVTLRCSPRSGDLSVYWYQQSLDQGLQFLIQYYNGEERAKGNILERFSAQQFPDLHSELNLSSLELGDSALYFCASSVWGGELFFGEGSRLTVL.

The rearrangement links TRBV10-3 to TRBJ1-1; D remains unclear. CDR1 and CDR2 from the germline V gene are ENHRY and SYGVKD. Trimming pared 3 bases from V and 3 bases from J, leaving 11 bases between. The CDR3 consists of 14 residues. The CDR3 bases are TGTGCCATCAGTGAAATGGGTTCCCACACTGAAGCTTTCTTT. This sequence encodes CAISEMGSHTEAFF.

For this clonotype: A much larger clonotype is one base distant, so this may be a read error. The chain recombines TRBV10-2 with TRBJ1-1; D is possibly TRBD1 (5 bases). CDR1 is WSHSY and CDR2 is SAAADI in the germline V gene. The CDR3 is made up of 12 amino acids. The CDR3: CASSVRVPEALF. CDR3 DNA sequence: TGCGCCAGCAGTGTCAGGGTTCCTGAAGCTCTCTTT.

This clonotype was recorded a few times. V and J are TRBV6-5 and TRBJ2-5; D is uncertain. The CDR3 totals 12 residues. V was trimmed by 7 bases and J by 0 bases, leaving 6 bases between them. The V gene's germline CDR1 is MNHEY and CDR2 SVGAGI. CDR3 bases: TGTGCCAGCAAGTTGTACCAAGAGACCCAGTACTTC. This encodes CASKLYQETQYF.

The chain uses TRBV10-3 and TRBJ1-5, with D tentatively TRBD1 or TRBD2 (5 bases each). The J call may be wrong; the DNA end is better matched by TRBJ2-3. The CDR3 is 14 residues long. In germline, CDR1 is ENHRY, CDR2 SYGVKD. CDR3 sequence: CAISFRDSTDTQYF. CDR3 nucleotides: TGTGCCATCAGTTTCCGGGACAGCACAGATACGCAGTATTTT.

The table lists this clonotype with a few counts. This chain joins TRBV6-1 and TRBJ1-1, with TRBD1 identical over 11 bases. Germline CDR1 and CDR2: MNHNS and SASEGT. V lost 6 bases, J lost 7 bases, and 4 bases stayed unmatched. The CDR3 spans 13 residues. The CDR3 region has the DNA TGTGCCAGCAGGTGGACAGGGGGCCTTGAAGCTTTCTTT. Translated: CASRWTGGLEAFF.

To note about this clonotype: A read error is possible here, since a much larger clone lies one base away. CDR3 residues: CACSFTGPGGYTF. The CDR3 nucleotides are TGTGCCTGCAGCTTTACGGGACCCGGCGGCTACACCTTC. The genes are TRBV11-3 and TRBJ1-2, with D possibly TRBD1 on 5 matching bases. The CDR3 consists of 13 residues. Per germline, CDR1 SGHNT and CDR2 YENEEA.

This clonotype was found a few times. The V call is TRBV12-3 or TRBV12-4, the J call TRBJ1-2; maybe TRBD1 (5 bases). With 3 bases removed from V and 8 bases from J, the gap between germline ends came to 16 bases. CDR3 length: 14 residues. The CDR3 region has the DNA TGTGCCAGCAGTTTGGGGACGGCCCTGTTGGGCTACACCTTC. It yields the protein CASSLGTALLGYTF.

This chain joins TRBV29-1 and TRBJ1-2; 7 bases align to TRBD1. CDR1 SQVTM and CDR2 ANQGSEA come from the germline V gene. This CDR3 spans 12 amino acids. V was clipped by 5 bases and J by 4 bases; unmatched bases: 4. CDR3 DNA sequence: TGCAGCGTTTCGGGACAGCTCTATGGCTACACCTTC. This sequence encodes CSVSGQLYGYTF. Using reference TRBV29-1 and TRBJ1-2 for the parts outside the CDR3, the full variable domain is SAVISQKPSRDICQRGTSLTIQCQVDSQVTMMFWYRQQPGQSLTLIATANQGSEATYESGFVIDKFPISRPNLTFSTLTVSNMSPEDSSIYLCSVSGQLYGYTFGSGTRLTVV.

This sequence joins TRBV6-5 and TRBJ1-6; D ambiguous. Per germline, CDR1 MNHEY and CDR2 SVGAGI. CDR3 length: 15 amino acids. Trimming pared 0 bases from V and 5 bases from J, leaving 8 bases between. In nucleotides, the CDR3 is TGTGCCAGCAGTTACTCGAATCGGGATAATTCACCCCTCCACTTT. This sequence encodes CASSYSNRDNSPLHF.

The DNA for the CDR3 is TGTGCCAGCAGCTTAGTGGGACAGGGGGCAGTCGTCGGGGAGCTGTTTTTT. Amino acids: CASSLVGQGAVVGELFF. The chain carries TRBV7-2 and TRBJ2-2; 12 bases are a match to TRBD1. V dropped 1 base and J dropped 7; count of bases not matched to a gene: 7. The CDR3 runs to 17 residues. CDR1 and CDR2 (germline): SGHTA, FQGNSA.

This clonotype has only a few counts. The J gene is TRBJ2-5, the V gene TRBV4-3; TRBD2 matches 9 bases. Trimming at V came to 0 bases and at J to 5 bases, leaving 7 bases not matched to a gene. The CDR3 sequence is 16 residues long. Germline V gene sequence: CDR1 LGHNA, CDR2 YSLEER. As DNA, the CDR3 is TGCGCCAGCAGCCAAGATGAAGCGGGGGGAACGGAGACCCAGTACTTC. Its translation is CASSQDEAGGTETQYF.

This rearrangement joins TRBV7-2 to TRBJ1-5; D is ambiguous. CDR1 SGHTA and CDR2 FQGNSA come from the germline V gene. V lost 3 bases, J lost 9 bases, and 18 bases lay in between. The CDR3 spans 15 residues. CDR3 nucleotide sequence: TGTGCCAGCAGCTTGACCCCAGTCTTCTGGGGGCCCCAGCATTTT. Its protein is CASSLTPVFWGPQHF.